These 28 T cell receptor beta chains originate from one sample sequenced in a study of identical twins. MiXCR was run by TCRdb on the 5' RACE reads, yielding one entry per CDR3 protein. The repertoire includes some 500,000 distinct CDR3 sequences, about 13% of them detected once, and 0.95% to 1% sits in the top ten. This sample was also put to use in a study of yellow fever vaccine responses in identical twins.

Sample: CD4+ T cells sorted from blood. The receptors shown here come from a woman between 18 and 29 years old in good health.

The chain recombines TRBV7-2 with TRBJ2-3; TRBD2 matches at 10 bases. Germline CDR1 and CDR2: SGHTA and FQGNSA. CDR3 length equals 15 residues. V lost 3 bases, J lost 8 bases, and 8 bases stayed unmatched. CDR3 in amino acids: CASSLGLAGVGTQYF. The CDR3, as DNA: TGTGCCAGCAGCTTGGGGCTAGCGGGAGTCGGTACGCAGTATTTT.

The chain uses TRBV7-2 and TRBJ2-3; D is possibly TRBD1 (6 bases). The germline V gene encodes CDR1 SGHTA and CDR2 FQGNSA. The length of the CDR3 is 16 residues. The V and J ends lost 3 bases and 2 bases respectively, with 15 bases between them. CDR3 DNA: TGTGCCAGCAGCTTCGACAGGACCGTAAACACAGATACGCAGTATTTT. Its protein is CASSFDRTVNTDTQYF. The full variable domain, rest sourced from reference TRBV7-2 and TRBJ2-3, is GAGVSQSPSNKVTEKGKDVELRCDPISGHTALYWYRQSLGQGLEFLIYFQGNSAPDKSGLPSDRFSAERTGGSVSTLTIQRTQQEDSAVYLCASSFDRTVNTDTQYFGPGTRLTVL.

This clonotype was picked up many times. V usage is TRBV12-3 or TRBV12-4 and J usage is TRBJ2-7; D might be TRBD1 (6 bases). The V gene lost 3 bases and the J gene lost 0 bases, with 9 bases spanning the gap. The CDR3 sequence is 14 residues long. The CDR3 loop is CASSLDSGSYEQYF. CDR3 coding DNA: TGTGCCAGCAGTTTGGACAGTGGCTCCTACGAGCAGTACTTC.

In its sample, this clonotype was seen a few times. The chain links TRBV6-1 to TRBJ1-5; 7 bases map to TRBD1. The CDR3 is 15 residues long. The germline gives CDR1 MNHNS, CDR2 SASEGT. V trimming: 5 bases; J trimming: 3 bases; junction bases outside the gene matches: 7. CDR3 sequence reads: CASSRTGDPNQPQHF. The DNA of the CDR3 is TGTGCCAGCAGTCGAACAGGGGACCCCAATCAGCCCCAGCATTTT.

This clonotype was recorded many times. The V gene is TRBV4-1, the J gene TRBJ2-5; D is uncertain. The CDR3 is 11 amino acids. Trimming shortened V by 6 bases and J by 5 bases, and 7 bases separated the two germline ends. Germline V CDR1 and CDR2: MGHRA, YSYEKL. CDR3 coding DNA: TGCGCCAGCAGTAAAGGGGAGACCCAGTACTTC. Translated, it gives CASSKGETQYF.

This chain uses TRBV5-4 with TRBJ2-6; 12 positions match TRBD1. Germline trimming cut 6 bases from V and 1 base from J; bases unmatched to any gene: 8. The CDR3 totals 18 residues. Germline V gene sequence: CDR1 SGHNT, CDR2 YYREEE (reference sequence). CDR3 amino acids: CASNSGTGGSSGANVLTF. Written as DNA, the CDR3 is TGTGCCAGCAACTCCGGGACAGGGGGCAGTTCTGGGGCCAACGTCCTGACTTTC.

This chain connects TRBV4-2 to TRBJ2-3, with D possibly TRBD1 on 5 matching bases. Germline loops: CDR1 LGHNA, CDR2 YNFKEQ. The CDR3 is 16 amino acids. V lost 0 bases to trimming and J lost 1 base, with 11 bases between them. The CDR3 here is CASSQDGDSGTDTQYF. CDR3 sequence (DNA): TGTGCCAGCAGCCAAGATGGTGACAGTGGCACAGATACGCAGTATTTT.

The chain couples TRBV11-2 to TRBJ2-7, with a possible D match to TRBD2 (5 bases). This CDR3 contains 14 residues. V was cut by 6 bases and J by 5 bases, with 17 bases left in between. From germline, CDR1 is SGHAT and CDR2 FQNNGV. The CDR3, as DNA: TGTGCCAGCAGGCGCCCCGGTGTGAGGGACGAGCAGTACTTC. This sequence encodes CASRRPGVRDEQYF.

This clonotype turned up a few times. This chain uses TRBV4-1 with TRBJ1-4; D is uncertain. The CDR3 loop spans 12 amino acids. V was shortened by 6 bases and J by 8 bases, with 10 bases between the two germline ends. Germline CDR1 MGHRA, CDR2 YSYEKL. The CDR3 DNA reads as TGCGCCAGCAGGAGGCCGGGCGAAAAACTGTTTTTT. Translating it yields CASRRPGEKLFF.

V and J are TRBV20-1 and TRBJ2-5, with 11 bases aligning to TRBD2. V lost 0 bases and J lost 8; bases outside the gene matches: 5. The V gene's germline CDR1 is DFQATT and CDR2 SNEGSKA (reference sequence). There are 14 residues in the CDR3. The CDR3 region is CSARDLTSGGTQYF. The CDR3, as DNA: TGCAGTGCTAGAGATTTAACTAGCGGGGGCACCCAGTACTTC.

This rearrangement joins TRBV30 to TRBJ2-1; D not resolved. The CDR3 length is 14 residues. Germline V gives CDR1 GTSNPN, CDR2 SVGIG (reference sequence). V was pared by 0 bases and J by 7 bases, with 13 bases between. The chain's CDR3 is CAWSVRPDWNEQFF. The CDR3 DNA reads TGTGCCTGGAGTGTACGCCCCGACTGGAATGAGCAGTTCTTC.

This clonotype came up a few times. This chain joins TRBV27 and TRBJ2-7; TRBD1 agrees at 12 bases. The CDR3 is 14 residues long. Germline CDR1 MNHEY, CDR2 SMNVEV (reference sequence). Trimming cost V 10 bases and J 9 bases; bases outside gene matches: 13. The CDR3: CATQPGQGAVGQYF. The CDR3 region has the DNA TGTGCCACCCAACCGGGACAGGGGGCGGTAGGGCAGTACTTC.

This clonotype was detected only a few times. The chain has TRBV6-1 and TRBJ2-7; 10 bases are a match to TRBD1. CDR3 length equals 16 residues. V was pared by 6 bases and J by 1 base, with 9 bases of the junction left unmatched. From germline, CDR1 is MNHNS and CDR2 SASEGT. The chain's CDR3 is CASSLERTGGSYEQYF. The CDR3 nucleotides read TGTGCCAGCAGCCTCGAGAGGACAGGGGGGTCCTACGAGCAGTACTTC.

V and J are TRBV12-3 or TRBV12-4 and TRBJ2-7, with D hard to call. This CDR3 region has 14 residues. V shed 5 bases and J shed 6 bases, with 17 bases lying between them. The CDR3 DNA follows: TGTGCCAGCAGTGGCAGTCTAGGATCGAGCGAGCAGTACTTC. Protein sequence: CASSGSLGSSEQYF.

There are many counts of this clonotype. The rearrangement links TRBV5-1 to TRBJ1-5, with D perhaps matching TRBD1 (6 bases). Germline CDR1 and CDR2: SGHRS and YFSETQ. V was clipped by 0 bases and J by 3 bases, with 10 bases between them. This CDR3 is built from 15 residues. The CDR3 spells CASSLEGEYNQPQHF. In DNA, the CDR3 is TGCGCCAGCAGCTTGGAGGGGGAATACAATCAGCCCCAGCATTTT.

This clonotype was observed a few times. The chain carries TRBV7-2 and TRBJ1-1; D call uncertain. The V end was cut by 6 bases, the J end by 5 bases, with 13 bases between. The CDR3 covers 13 residues. Germline CDR1 and CDR2: SGHTA and FQGNSA. CDR3 amino acids: CASRQKPGTEAFF. The CDR3 nucleotides are TGTGCCAGCAGACAAAAACCGGGGACTGAAGCTTTCTTT.

The chain is built from TRBV18 and TRBJ2-1; the match to TRBD1 covers 8 bases. Trimming at V came to 2 bases and at J to 7 bases, leaving 4 bases not matched to a gene. In germline, CDR1 is KGHSH, CDR2 LQKENI. The CDR3 extends over 14 amino acids. As DNA, the CDR3 is TGTGCCAGCTCACCAGGGACAGGACCTAATGAGCAGTTCTTC. Its translation is CASSPGTGPNEQFF.

This clonotype was found many times. This chain joins TRBV12-3 or TRBV12-4 and TRBJ2-1; D unresolved. This CDR3 has 12 residues. V dropped 6 bases and J dropped 15 bases, with 18 bases sitting between them. The CDR3 here is CASSTTDQRRFF. For the CDR3, the DNA is TGTGCCAGCAGCACGACGGACCAAAGGCGGTTCTTC.

This clonotype was observed a few times. The rearrangement links TRBV3-1 to TRBJ2-1, with TRBD2 matching over 12 bases. Germline CDR1 and CDR2: LGHDT and YNNKEL (reference sequence). The CDR3 spans 16 residues. Trimming took 3 bases from V and 7 from J; bases not matched to a gene: 7. As DNA, the CDR3 is TGTGCCAGCAGCCAGACTAGCGGGAGTAAGTTGAATGAGCAGTTCTTC. Its translation: CASSQTSGSKLNEQFF.

This clonotype was counted many times. The chain is built from TRBV12-3 or TRBV12-4 and TRBJ2-1; no firm D call. The CDR3 has 12 residues. The V gene lost 6 bases and the J gene lost 5 bases, with 8 bases spanning the gap. The CDR3 DNA sequence: TGTGCCAGCAGCCCCCGCAACAATGAGCAGTTCTTC. Translating gives CASSPRNNEQFF.

Only a few counts were recorded for this clonotype. The V and J genes are TRBV5-6 and TRBJ1-4; tentatively, D is TRBD1 (5 bases). This CDR3 has 14 amino acids. The V gene lost 2 bases and the J gene lost 3 bases, with 8 bases spanning the gap. Germline values: CDR1 SGHDT, CDR2 YYEEEE. The CDR3 DNA reads TGTGCCAGCAGCTTAGGGGATCCTAATGAAAAACTGTTTTTT. The encoded protein is CASSLGDPNEKLFF.

This clonotype has only a few counts. The V gene is TRBV10-3, the J gene TRBJ2-3, with no clear D. V was clipped by 2 bases and J by 1 base, with 10 bases between them. Germline V gene sequence: CDR1 ENHRY, CDR2 SYGVKD. The CDR3 is made up of 15 amino acids. CDR3 DNA sequence: TGTGCCATCAGTGAGAAAGTCGTTGGCACAGATACGCAGTATTTT. Protein product: CAISEKVVGTDTQYF.

This clonotype was counted between two and nine times. The J gene is TRBJ2-1, the V gene TRBV5-4, with TRBD2 as a possible D gene (5 bases). Trimming cost V 2 bases and J 9 bases, with 24 bases left between them. CDR3 length: 17 residues. CDR1 SGHNT and CDR2 YYREEE come from the germline V gene (reference sequence). The CDR3 reads CASSFSAGRGPNTEQFF. In DNA form, the CDR3 reads TGTGCCAGCAGCTTTTCAGCTGGAAGAGGGCCAAATACTGAGCAGTTCTTC.

In nucleotides, the CDR3 is TGCGCCAGCAGCCAAGAGGCGGTTGGCGGGTTAGACTCCTACGAGCAGTACTTC. It translates to CASSQEAVGGLDSYEQYF. The chain has TRBV4-3 and TRBJ2-7; perhaps TRBD2 as D (5 bases). The CDR3 runs 18 residues. The ends were cut back, 0 bases at V and 0 bases at J, with 18 bases in the middle. The germline gives CDR1 LGHNA, CDR2 YSLEER.

The rearrangement links TRBV2 to TRBJ2-1; D uncertain. The CDR3 spans 14 residues. Trimming removed 3 bases at V and 4 bases at J, with 10 bases between. Germline V gene sequence: CDR1 SNHLY, CDR2 FYNNEI. CDR3 coding DNA: TGTGCCAGCAGTGATAGGGTGGGGTACAATGAGCAGTTCTTC. Its translation: CASSDRVGYNEQFF.

This chain uses TRBV2 with TRBJ2-7; the D is unclear. Trimming removed 4 bases from V and 5 bases from J, with 12 bases in between. The CDR3 has 13 amino acids. The germline gives CDR1 SNHLY, CDR2 FYNNEI. CDR3 region: CASSGKSGHEQYF. The CDR3 coding sequence is TGTGCCAGCAGTGGAAAGTCTGGCCACGAGCAGTACTTC. The full variable domain, rest sourced from reference TRBV2 and TRBJ2-7, is EPEVTQTPSHQVTQMGQEVILRCVPISNHLYFYWYRQILGQKVEFLVSFYNNEISEKSEIFDDQFSVERPDGSNFTLKIRSTKLEDSAMYFCASSGKSGHEQYFGPGTRLTVT.

This clonotype was counted a few times. The chain couples TRBV27 to TRBJ2-5; D is ambiguous. The V gene lost 5 bases and the J gene lost 4 bases, with 14 bases spanning the gap. Germline V gene sequence: CDR1 MNHEY, CDR2 SMNVEV (reference sequence). The CDR3 runs to 14 residues. The CDR3 spells CASSQILERETQYF. In DNA, the CDR3 is TGTGCCAGCAGTCAGATATTGGAGAGAGAGACCCAGTACTTC.

The V and J genes are TRBV6-2 or TRBV6-3 and TRBJ2-1; D gene unclear. V lost 2 bases, J lost 7 bases, and 12 bases lay in between. The CDR3 has 14 residues. The V gene's germline CDR1 is MNHEY and CDR2 SVGEGT. CDR3 amino acids: CASSYLLRNNEQFF. In nucleotides, the CDR3 is TGTGCCAGCAGTTACCTGCTAAGAAATAATGAGCAGTTCTTC.